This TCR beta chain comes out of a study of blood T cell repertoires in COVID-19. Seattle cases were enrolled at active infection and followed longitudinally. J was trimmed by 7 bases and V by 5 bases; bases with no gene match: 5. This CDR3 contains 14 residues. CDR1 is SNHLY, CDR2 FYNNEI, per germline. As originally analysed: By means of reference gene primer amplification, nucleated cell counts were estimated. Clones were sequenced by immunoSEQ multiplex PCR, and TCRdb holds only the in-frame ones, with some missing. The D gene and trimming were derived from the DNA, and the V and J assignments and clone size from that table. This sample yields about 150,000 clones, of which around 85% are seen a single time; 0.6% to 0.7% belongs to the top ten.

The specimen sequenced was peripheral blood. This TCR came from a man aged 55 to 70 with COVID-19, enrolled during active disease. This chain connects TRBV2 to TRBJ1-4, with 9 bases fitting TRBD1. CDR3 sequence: CASSLQGAGEKLFF. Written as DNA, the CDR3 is TGTGCCAGCAGTCTACAGGGGGCAGGTGAAAAACTGTTTTTT.